This TCR beta chain came from a study of Ad26.COV2.S vaccination and SARS-CoV-2 variants. The wider study: Ad26.COV2.S was injected intramuscularly once or twice, 56 days apart.

Regarding treatment: 15 to 20 received Ad26.COV2.S at low or high dose, single or two shots; 5 received placebo; per-sample allocation not given. Samples were taken on day 63 after the first vaccine or placebo injection. The individual, an adult aged 18-55 years, was a donor in Boston. Sequenced by immunoSEQ multiplex PCR; TCRdb stores in-frame clones only, minus some. The sample holds more than 300,000 clones; 70% to 90% are singletons and the top ten take 2% to 2.5%. Germline-derived CDR1 and CDR2 are LNHDA and SQIVND (reference sequence). The CDR3 runs 15 residues. V shed 5 bases and J shed 5 bases, with 15 bases lying between them. General observations from the study: Recipients given vaccine exceeded placebo recipients in spike-specific TCR breadth.

A remark on this clone: Its antigen is not known.

This chain uses TRBV19 with TRBJ2-2, with D possibly called TRBD1 or TRBD2 (5 bases each). This TCR was recovered from a person between 18 and 65 years old who received the Ad26.COV2.S COVID-19 vaccine or a placebo. The material sequenced was peripheral blood, taken in a trial of Ad26.COV2.S vaccine versus placebo. In nucleotides, the CDR3 is TGTGCCAGTAGTGGCAGGACGGGGCCAACCGGGGAGCTGTTTTTT. Protein: CASSGRTGPTGELFF.